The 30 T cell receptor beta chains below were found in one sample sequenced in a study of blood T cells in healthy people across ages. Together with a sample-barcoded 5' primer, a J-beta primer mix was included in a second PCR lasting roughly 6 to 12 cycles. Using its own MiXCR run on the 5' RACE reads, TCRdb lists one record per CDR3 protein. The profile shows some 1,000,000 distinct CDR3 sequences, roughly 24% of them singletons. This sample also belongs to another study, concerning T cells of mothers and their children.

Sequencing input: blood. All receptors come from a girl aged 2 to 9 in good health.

The CDR3 spells CSSGTDYGYTF. Here the CDR3 DNA reads TGCAGCAGCGGGACAGACTATGGCTACACCTTC. The V gene is TRBV29-1, the J gene TRBJ1-2, with TRBD1 matching over 7 bases. The V and J ends lost 8 bases and 3 bases, in that order; junction bases with no gene match: 3. Germline V gene sequence: CDR1 SQVTM, CDR2 ANQGSEA. CDR3 length: 11 residues.

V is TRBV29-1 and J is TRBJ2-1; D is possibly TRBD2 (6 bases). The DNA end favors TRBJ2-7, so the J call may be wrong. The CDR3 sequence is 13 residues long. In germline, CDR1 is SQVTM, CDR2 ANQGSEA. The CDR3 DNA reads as TGCAGCGTTGAAGGGGGGGTCTCCTACGAGCAGTACTTC. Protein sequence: CSVEGGVSYEQYF.

As DNA, the CDR3 is TGCAGCTCGGTCCCGTTTATGAACACTGAAGCTTTCTTT. It encodes CSSVPFMNTEAFF. V gene TRBV29-1 combines with J gene TRBJ1-1; D remains unclear. The CDR3 loop spans 13 amino acids. Germline V gene sequence: CDR1 SQVTM, CDR2 ANQGSEA. V was cut by 8 bases and J by 0 bases, with 13 bases left in between.

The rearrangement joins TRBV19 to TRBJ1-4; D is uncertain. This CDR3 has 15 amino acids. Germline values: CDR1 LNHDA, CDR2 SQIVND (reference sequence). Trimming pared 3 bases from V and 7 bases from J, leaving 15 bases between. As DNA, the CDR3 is TGTGCCAGTAGTATCTCCTCGACTCGGGGTGAAAAACTGTTTTTT. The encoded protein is CASSISSTRGEKLFF.

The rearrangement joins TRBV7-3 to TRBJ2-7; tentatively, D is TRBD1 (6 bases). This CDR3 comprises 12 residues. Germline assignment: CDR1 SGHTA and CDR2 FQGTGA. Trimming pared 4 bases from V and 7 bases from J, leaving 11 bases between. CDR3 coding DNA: TGTGCCAGCAGCTCTCAGGGGAGAGAGCAGTACTTC. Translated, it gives CASSSQGREQYF.

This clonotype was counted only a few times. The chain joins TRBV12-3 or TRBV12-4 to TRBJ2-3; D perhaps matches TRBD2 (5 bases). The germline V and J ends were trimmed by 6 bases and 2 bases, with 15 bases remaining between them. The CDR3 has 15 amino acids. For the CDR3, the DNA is TGTGCCAGCAGCCAAGCAGAGGGTTACACAGATACGCAGTATTTT. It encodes CASSQAEGYTDTQYF.

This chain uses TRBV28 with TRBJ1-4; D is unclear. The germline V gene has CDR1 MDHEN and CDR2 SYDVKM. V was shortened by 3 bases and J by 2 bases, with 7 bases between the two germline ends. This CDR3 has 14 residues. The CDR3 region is CASSFPQTNEKLFF. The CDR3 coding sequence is TGTGCCAGCAGTTTCCCACAGACTAATGAAAAACTGTTTTTT.

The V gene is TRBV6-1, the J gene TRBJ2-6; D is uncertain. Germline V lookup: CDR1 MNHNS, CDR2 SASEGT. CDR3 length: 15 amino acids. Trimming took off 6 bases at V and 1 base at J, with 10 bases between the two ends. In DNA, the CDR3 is TGTGCCAGCAGGGGGTCCGCATCTGGGGCCAACGTCCTGACTTTC. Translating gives CASRGSASGANVLTF.

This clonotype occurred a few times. CDR3 amino acids: CASSTASSGVLGEQFF. CDR3 nucleotides: TGTGCCAGCAGCACAGCTTCTAGCGGGGTGCTCGGGGAGCAGTTCTTC. The rearrangement links TRBV7-9 to TRBJ2-1; 9 nucleotides agree with TRBD2. The V segment lost 5 bases and the J segment 10 bases; nucleotides outside the gene matches: 15. CDR1 is SEHNR and CDR2 is FQNEAQ in the germline V gene (reference sequence). The CDR3 loop spans 16 amino acids. Complete variable domain (other parts from reference TRBV7-9 and TRBJ2-1): DTGVSQNPRHKITKRGQNVTFRCDPISEHNRLYWYRQTLGQGPEFLTYFQNEAQLEKSRLLSDRFSAERPKGSFSTLEIQRTEQGDSAMYLCASSTASSGVLGEQFFGPGTRLTVL.

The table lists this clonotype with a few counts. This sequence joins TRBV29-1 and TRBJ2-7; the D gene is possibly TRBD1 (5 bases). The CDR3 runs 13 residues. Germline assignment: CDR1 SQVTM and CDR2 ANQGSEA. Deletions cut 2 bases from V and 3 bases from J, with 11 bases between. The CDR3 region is CSVESDRFYEQYF. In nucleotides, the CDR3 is TGCAGCGTTGAAAGTGACAGATTCTACGAGCAGTACTTC.

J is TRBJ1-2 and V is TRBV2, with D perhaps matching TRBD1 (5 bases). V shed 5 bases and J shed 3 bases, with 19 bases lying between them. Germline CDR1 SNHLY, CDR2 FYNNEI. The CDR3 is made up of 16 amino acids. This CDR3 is CASSYYGQAEYYGYTF. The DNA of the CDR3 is TGTGCCAGCAGTTACTACGGACAAGCAGAATACTATGGCTACACCTTC.

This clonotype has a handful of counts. CDR3 protein: CSVVEQYSGNTIYF. The CDR3 DNA reads TGCAGCGTTGTAGAACAGTACTCTGGAAACACCATATATTTT. The chain has TRBV29-1 and TRBJ1-3; the D is unclear. Germline V gene lookup returns CDR1 SQVTM and CDR2 ANQGSEA. Deletions cut 4 bases from V and 0 bases from J, with 10 bases between. The CDR3 is made up of 14 amino acids.

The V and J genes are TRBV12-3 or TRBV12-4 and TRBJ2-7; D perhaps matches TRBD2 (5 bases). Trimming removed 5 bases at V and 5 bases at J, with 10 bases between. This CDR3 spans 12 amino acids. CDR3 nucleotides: TGTGCCAGCAGTATGCTAGCTGACGAGCAGTACTTC. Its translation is CASSMLADEQYF.

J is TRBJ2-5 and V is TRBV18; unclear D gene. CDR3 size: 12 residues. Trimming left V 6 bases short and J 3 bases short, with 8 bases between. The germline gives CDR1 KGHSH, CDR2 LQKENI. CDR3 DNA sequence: TGTGCCAGCTCCGCTTTGGAAGAGACCCAGTACTTC. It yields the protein CASSALEETQYF. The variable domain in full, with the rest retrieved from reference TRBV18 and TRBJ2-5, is NAGVMQNPRHLVRRRGQEARLRCSPMKGHSHVYWYRQLPEEGLKFMVYLQKENIIDESGMPKERFSAEFPKEGPSILRIQQVVRGDSAAYFCASSALEETQYFGPGTRLLVL.

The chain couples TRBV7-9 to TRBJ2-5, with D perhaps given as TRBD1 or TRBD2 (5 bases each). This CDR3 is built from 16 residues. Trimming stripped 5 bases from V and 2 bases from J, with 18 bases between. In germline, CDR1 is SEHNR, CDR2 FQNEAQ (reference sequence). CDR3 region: CASSHPIRDGQETQYF. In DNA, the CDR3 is TGTGCCAGCAGCCACCCAATCCGGGACGGGCAAGAGACCCAGTACTTC.

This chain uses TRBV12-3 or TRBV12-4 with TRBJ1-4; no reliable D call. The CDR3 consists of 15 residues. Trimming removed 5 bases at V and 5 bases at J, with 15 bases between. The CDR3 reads CASSPPVAPNEKLFF. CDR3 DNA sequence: TGTGCCAGCAGTCCCCCAGTAGCACCAAATGAAAAACTGTTTTTT.

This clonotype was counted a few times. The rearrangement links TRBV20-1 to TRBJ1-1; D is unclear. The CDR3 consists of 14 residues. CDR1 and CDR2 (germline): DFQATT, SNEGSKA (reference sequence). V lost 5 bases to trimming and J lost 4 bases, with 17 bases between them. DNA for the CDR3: TGCAGTGCTCGCCCCCCTGCGTCGGGCACTGAAGCTTTCTTT. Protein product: CSARPPASGTEAFF.

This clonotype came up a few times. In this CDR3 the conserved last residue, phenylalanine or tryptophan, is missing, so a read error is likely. The CDR3 is CATSREHAYYNEQFL. The CDR3 DNA is TGTGCCACCAGCAGAGAACACGCTTACTACAATGAGCAGTTCCTC. The rearrangement joins TRBV15 to TRBJ2-1; D is uncertain. The germline CDR1 and CDR2 sequences are LNHNV and YYDKDF (reference sequence). V gave up 0 bases and J gave up 3 bases, with 9 bases separating them. This CDR3 region has 15 residues.

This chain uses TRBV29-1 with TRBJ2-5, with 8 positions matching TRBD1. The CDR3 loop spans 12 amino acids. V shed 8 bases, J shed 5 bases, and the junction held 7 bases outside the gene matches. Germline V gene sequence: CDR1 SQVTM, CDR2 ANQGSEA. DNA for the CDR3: TGCAGCACTATGGACAGGGAGGAGACCCAGTACTTC. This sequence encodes CSTMDREETQYF.

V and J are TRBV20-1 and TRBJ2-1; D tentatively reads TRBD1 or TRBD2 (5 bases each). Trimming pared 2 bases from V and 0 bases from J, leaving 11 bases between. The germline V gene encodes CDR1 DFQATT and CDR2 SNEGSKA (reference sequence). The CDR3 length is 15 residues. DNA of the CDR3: TGCAGTGCTAGAAGAGGGGAAAGCTCCTACAATGAGCAGTTCTTC. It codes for CSARRGESSYNEQFF.

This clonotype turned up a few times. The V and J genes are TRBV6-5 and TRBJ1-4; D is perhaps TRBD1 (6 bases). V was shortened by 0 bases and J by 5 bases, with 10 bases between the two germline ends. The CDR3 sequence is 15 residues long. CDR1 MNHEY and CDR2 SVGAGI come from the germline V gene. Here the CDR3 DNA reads TGTGCCAGCAGTTACTCGATCAGGGGAAATGAAAAACTGTTTTTT. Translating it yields CASSYSIRGNEKLFF.

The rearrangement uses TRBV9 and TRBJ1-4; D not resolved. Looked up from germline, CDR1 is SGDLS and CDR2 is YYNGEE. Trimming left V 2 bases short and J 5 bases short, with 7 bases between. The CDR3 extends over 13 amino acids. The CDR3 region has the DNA TGTGCCAGCAGCGTCACCCCAAATGAAAAACTGTTTTTT. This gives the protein CASSVTPNEKLFF.

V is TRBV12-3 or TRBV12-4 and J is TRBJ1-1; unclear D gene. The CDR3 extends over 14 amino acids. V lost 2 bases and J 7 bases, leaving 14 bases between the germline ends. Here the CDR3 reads CASSLYKGKLEAFF. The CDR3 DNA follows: TGTGCCAGCAGTTTATATAAGGGTAAACTTGAAGCTTTCTTT.

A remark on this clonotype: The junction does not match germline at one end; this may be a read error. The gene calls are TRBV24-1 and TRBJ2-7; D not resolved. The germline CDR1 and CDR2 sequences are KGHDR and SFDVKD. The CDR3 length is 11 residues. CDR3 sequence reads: CATSDLMDGKF. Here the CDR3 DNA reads TGTGCCACCAGTGATTTGATGGACGGTAAATTC.

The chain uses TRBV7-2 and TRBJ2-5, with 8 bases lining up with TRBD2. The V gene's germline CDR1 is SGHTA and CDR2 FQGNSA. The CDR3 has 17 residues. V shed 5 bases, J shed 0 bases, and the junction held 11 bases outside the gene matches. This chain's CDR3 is CASSPKEGLVYQETQYF. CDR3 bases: TGTGCCAGCAGCCCGAAGGAGGGACTAGTGTACCAAGAGACCCAGTACTTC.

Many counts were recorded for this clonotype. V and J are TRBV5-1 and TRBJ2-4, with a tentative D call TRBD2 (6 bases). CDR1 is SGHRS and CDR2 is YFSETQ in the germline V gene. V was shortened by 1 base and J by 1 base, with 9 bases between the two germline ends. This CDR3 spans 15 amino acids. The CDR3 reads CASSLLAGAKNIQYF. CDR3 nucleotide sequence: TGCGCCAGCAGCTTGCTCGCGGGGGCCAAAAACATTCAGTACTTC.

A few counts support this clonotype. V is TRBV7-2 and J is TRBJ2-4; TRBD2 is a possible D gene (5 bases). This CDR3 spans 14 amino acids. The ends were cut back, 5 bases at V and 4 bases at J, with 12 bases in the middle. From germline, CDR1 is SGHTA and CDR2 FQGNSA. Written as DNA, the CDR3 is TGTGCCAGCAGCCCCTTCGGCGGGAAAAACATTCAGTACTTC. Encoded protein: CASSPFGGKNIQYF.

The CDR3 sequence is CASSLGRQGRETQYF. CDR3 DNA: TGTGCCAGCAGCTTAGGAAGGCAGGGGCGGGAGACCCAGTACTTC. The genes are TRBV7-8 and TRBJ2-1, with D tentatively TRBD1 (6 bases). The J call may not be correct, given that the DNA end is closer to TRBJ2-5. Germline-derived CDR1 and CDR2 are SGHVS and FQNEAQ. This CDR3 region has 15 residues.

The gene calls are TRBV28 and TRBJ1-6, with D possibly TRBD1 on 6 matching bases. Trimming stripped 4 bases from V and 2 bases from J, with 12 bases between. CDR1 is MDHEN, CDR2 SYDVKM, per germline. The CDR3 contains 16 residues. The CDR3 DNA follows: TGTGCCAGCAGTTCCCTCGACAGGACCTATAATTCACCCCTCCACTTT. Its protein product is CASSSLDRTYNSPLHF.

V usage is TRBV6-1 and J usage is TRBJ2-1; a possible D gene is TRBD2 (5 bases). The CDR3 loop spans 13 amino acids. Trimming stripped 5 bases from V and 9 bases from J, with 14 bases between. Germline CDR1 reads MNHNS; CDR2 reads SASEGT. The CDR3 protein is CASSKLLAGEQFF. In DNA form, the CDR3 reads TGTGCCAGCAGTAAACTCCTAGCAGGTGAGCAGTTCTTC.